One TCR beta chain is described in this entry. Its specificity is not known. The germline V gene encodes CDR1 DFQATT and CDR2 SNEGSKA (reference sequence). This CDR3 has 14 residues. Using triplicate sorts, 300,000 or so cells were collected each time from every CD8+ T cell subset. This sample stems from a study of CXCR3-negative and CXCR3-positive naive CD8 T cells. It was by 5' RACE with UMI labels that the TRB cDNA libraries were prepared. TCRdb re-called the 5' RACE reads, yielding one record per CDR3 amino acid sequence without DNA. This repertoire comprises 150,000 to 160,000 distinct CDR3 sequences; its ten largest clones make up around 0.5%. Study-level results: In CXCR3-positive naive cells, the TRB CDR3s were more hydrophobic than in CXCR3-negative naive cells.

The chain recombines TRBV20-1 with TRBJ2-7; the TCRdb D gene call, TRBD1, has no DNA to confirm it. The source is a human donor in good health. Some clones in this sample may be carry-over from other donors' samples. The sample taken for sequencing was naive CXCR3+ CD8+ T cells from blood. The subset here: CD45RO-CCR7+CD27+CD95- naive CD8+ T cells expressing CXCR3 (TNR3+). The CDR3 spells CSAEPSPLGYEQYF.